This entry concerns a single T cell receptor (beta chain). V lost 5 bases and J 1 base, leaving 7 bases between the germline ends. The germline CDR1 and CDR2 sequences are LNHDA and SQIVND (reference sequence). The CDR3 has 13 amino acids. This table comes from immunoSEQ multiplex PCR, and its TCRdb copy is limited to in-frame clones, with some not included. Counted here are 100,000 to 150,000 clones, 85% to 95% occurring once; the ten biggest clones make up over 0.5%. The data derive from a study of control samples from healthy donors and cancer patients. The sample comprised PBMCs. The receptor comes from a man aged 80 or over with head and neck cancer. The chain carries TRBV19 and TRBJ2-3; D might be TRBD1 (5 bases). This chain's CDR3 is CASSQTGTDTQYF. The CDR3 nucleotides are TGTGCCAGTAGTCAGACAGGCACAGATACGCAGTATTTT.